This T cell receptor beta chain stems from a study of blood T cell repertoires in COVID-19. The wider study: Samples taken during acute and convalescent COVID-19 were collected in the United States, Italy and Spain. From T cells, B-cell-depleted T cells, or PBMCs came the material, which was cDNA or gDNA.

CDR3 size: 16 residues. Unmatched junction bases numbered 6, after V lost 3 bases and J lost 2 bases. Germline CDR1 SGHAT, CDR2 FQNNGV. Methods used by the authors: It was from reference gene primer amplification that nucleated cell counts were estimated. Only in-frame clones appear in the TCRdb table, and some are missing; sequencing was by immunoSEQ multiplex PCR. V and J calls and clone size follow that table, whereas D and trimming were derived from the DNA. The table records about 140,000 clones, about 81% of them present only once. V is TRBV11-2 and J is TRBJ2-7; 11 bases agree with TRBD2. This TCR was sampled from a woman older than 75 with acute or convalescent COVID-19. Sequencing was performed on peripheral blood. CDR3 amino acids: CASSFNSGGGPYEQYF. CDR3 DNA sequence: TGTGCCAGCAGCTTCAATAGCGGGGGGGGACCCTACGAGCAGTACTTC.